The present entry profiles one TCR beta chain with its context. The libraries were made with immunoSEQ v3.0 at survey level. TCRdb's table, derived via immunoSEQ multiplex PCR, lists solely in-frame clones and lacks some. The sample yields under 25,000 clones, under 80% seen once. This CDR3 is built from 13 residues. V trimming: 4 bases; J trimming: 3 bases; junction bases outside the gene matches: 2. Germline lookup yields CDR1 SGHRS and CDR2 YFSETQ. This record belongs to a study of long-term antiretroviral therapy in people with HIV. This sequence originates from a woman in her thirties or forties with HIV. The chain has TRBV5-1 and TRBJ1-1, with TRBD1 matching over 8 bases. The starting material was unsorted PBMCs, obtained 0.5 years after starting antiretroviral therapy. CDR3: CASSPTGDTEAFF. CDR3 nucleotides: TGCGCCAGCAGCCCGACAGGGGACACTGAAGCTTTCTTT.